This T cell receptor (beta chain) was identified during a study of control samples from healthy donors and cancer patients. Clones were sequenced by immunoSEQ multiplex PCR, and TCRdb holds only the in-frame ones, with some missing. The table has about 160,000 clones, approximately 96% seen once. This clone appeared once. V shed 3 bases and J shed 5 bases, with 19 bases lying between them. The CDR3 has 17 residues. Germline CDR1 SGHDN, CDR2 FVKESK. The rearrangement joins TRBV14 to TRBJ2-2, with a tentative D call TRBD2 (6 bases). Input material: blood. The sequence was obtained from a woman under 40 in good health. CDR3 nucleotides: TGTGCCAGCAGCCATCCCAGGACGGGGACTGATACCGGGGAGCTGTTTTTT. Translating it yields CASSHPRTGTDTGELFF.